A single TCR beta chain is shown here with its context. Libraries were prepared by immunoSEQ multiplex PCR; TCRdb keeps only in-frame clonotypes and omits some of them. The sample includes a few hundred thousand clones, about four fifths seen only once; the top ten take 5.1%. This specimen comes from a study of blood T cell repertoires in COVID-19. The CDR3 is 15 residues long. The germline V gene has CDR1 SEHNR and CDR2 FQNEAQ (reference sequence). V was pared by 4 bases and J by 0 bases, with 11 bases between. Before being deemed recovered, Cohort 3 donors had two negative PCRs, clearance, or symptom resolution.

The source material was PBMCs or T cells enriched from blood (not recorded which). The receptor comes from a woman aged 45-65 years who had recovered from COVID-19. V usage is TRBV7-9 and J usage is TRBJ2-3; no firm D call. The CDR3 DNA follows: TGTGCCAGCAGCTCACCCATGGCAAGCACAGATACGCAGTATTTT. It translates to CASSSPMASTDTQYF.